These 12 T cell receptor beta chains were all obtained from the same sample, sequenced in a study of identical twins. In TCRdb, the 5' RACE reads were re-called with MiXCR into one record per CDR3 protein. The sample includes 220,000 or so distinct CDR3 sequences, about 7% of them seen just once. The data were also submitted as part of a second study, on yellow fever vaccine responses in identical twins.

The sample taken for sequencing was memory (CD45RO+) T cells sorted from blood. These receptors all stem from a woman under 30 in good health.

The sample holds many counts of this clonotype. CDR3 in amino acids: CASTPGPRVNEQFF. The CDR3 region has the DNA TGTGCCAGCACCCCGGGACCGAGGGTCAATGAGCAGTTCTTC. The J gene is TRBJ2-1, the V gene TRBV12-3 or TRBV12-4; the D gene could be TRBD1 or TRBD2 (5 bases each). With 7 bases removed from V and 6 bases from J, the gap between germline ends came to 16 bases. The CDR3 extends over 14 amino acids.

This clonotype was detected many times. The chain joins TRBV29-1 to TRBJ1-1, with D uncertain. This CDR3 has 8 amino acids. The germline CDR1 and CDR2 sequences are SQVTM and ANQGSEA. Trimming removed 7 bases from V and 5 bases from J, with 2 bases in between. CDR3 protein: CSATEAFF. CDR3 bases: TGCAGCGCTACTGAAGCTTTCTTT. Full variable domain (remainder filled in from reference TRBV29-1 and TRBJ1-1): SAVISQKPSRDICQRGTSLTIQCQVDSQVTMMFWYRQQPGQSLTLIATANQGSEATYESGFVIDKFPISRPNLTFSTLTVSNMSPEDSSIYLCSATEAFFGQGTRLTVV.

The chain carries TRBV2 and TRBJ1-5, with 8 bases that match TRBD1. This CDR3 spans 16 amino acids. Germline-derived CDR1 and CDR2 are SNHLY and FYNNEI. Unmatched junction bases numbered 11, after V lost 3 bases and J lost 7 bases. The CDR3 bases are TGTGCCAGCAGTGACGCGGGTAGGGGACAGGAACAGCCCCAGCATTTT. It specifies CASSDAGRGQEQPQHF.

This clonotype was recorded a few times. The J gene is TRBJ2-7, the V gene TRBV25-1; D is possibly TRBD1 (6 bases). The CDR3 is 12 residues long. The V end lost 3 bases, the J end lost 4 bases, and 7 bases lay between the germline ends. Germline assignment: CDR1 MGHDK and CDR2 SYGVNS. CDR3 in DNA: TGTGCCAGCAGTGACACAGGGTACGAGCAGTACTTC. Translated, it gives CASSDTGYEQYF.

In its sample, this clonotype was seen a few times. The V call is TRBV20-1, the J call TRBJ1-1; a possible D gene is TRBD1 (5 bases). V lost 1 base, J lost 8 bases, and 11 bases lay in between. This CDR3 is built from 12 residues. The germline gives CDR1 DFQATT, CDR2 SNEGSKA (reference sequence). In DNA form, the CDR3 reads TGCAGTGCTAGAGGGCAGGGCGGCGAAGCTTTCTTT. Encoded protein: CSARGQGGEAFF.

The chain combines TRBV28 with TRBJ2-1; 11 nucleotides agree with TRBD2. With 1 base clipped from V and 3 bases from J, the junction kept 5 bases outside the gene matches. CDR3 length: 17 residues. Germline assignment: CDR1 MDHEN and CDR2 SYDVKM. DNA for the CDR3: TGTGCCAGCAGTTTATTCCCGGGACTAGCGGTCTACAATGAGCAGTTCTTC. As protein: CASSLFPGLAVYNEQFF.

In this sample, this clonotype turned up many times. The chain has TRBV7-7 and TRBJ2-1; D is unclear. In germline, CDR1 is SSHAT, CDR2 FNYEAQ (reference sequence). The CDR3 consists of 13 residues. V lost 5 bases, J lost 6 bases, and 11 bases lay in between. The CDR3 DNA reads TGTGCCAGCAGCCCGGACCTGTTCAATGAGCAGTTCTTC. It specifies CASSPDLFNEQFF.

This chain links TRBV20-1 with TRBJ1-5; TRBD1 aligns across 8 bases. The CDR3 sequence is 14 residues long. Germline V CDR1 and CDR2: DFQATT, SNEGSKA (reference sequence). V gave up 2 bases and J gave up 7 bases; unmatched junction bases: 7. Here the CDR3 reads CSARKTGVGQPQHF. The CDR3 DNA sequence: TGCAGTGCTAGAAAGACAGGGGTAGGACAGCCCCAGCATTTT.

In its sample, this clonotype was seen many times. V usage is TRBV10-3 and J usage is TRBJ2-1, with D perhaps TRBD2 (6 bases). Germline assignment: CDR1 ENHRY and CDR2 SYGVKD. V was pared by 0 bases and J by 10 bases, with 7 bases between. This CDR3 has 12 amino acids. DNA of the CDR3: TGTGCCATCAGTGAGTCGGAGGGGGAGCAGTTCTTC. Translation: CAISESEGEQFF.

This chain uses TRBV6-4 with TRBJ2-2, with D possibly being TRBD1 (6 bases). The V end was cut by 2 bases, the J end by 7 bases, with 14 bases between. The CDR3 is 15 amino acids. From germline, CDR1 is MRHNA and CDR2 SNTAGT. The CDR3 DNA reads as TGTGCCAGCAGTGACGGTAGGGGGTCGGACGGGGAGCTGTTTTTT. It yields the protein CASSDGRGSDGELFF.

This clonotype was counted many times. The J gene is TRBJ2-1, the V gene TRBV9; D is perhaps TRBD1 (5 bases). Per germline, CDR1 SGDLS and CDR2 YYNGEE. V was clipped by 4 bases and J by 2 bases, with 13 bases between them. The CDR3 is made up of 15 amino acids. In DNA form, the CDR3 reads TGTGCCAGCAGCCCCCAGGGTCTAGCCTACAATGAGCAGTTCTTC. Translation: CASSPQGLAYNEQFF.

The chain links TRBV11-2 to TRBJ1-3; D unresolved. The CDR3 is 13 amino acids. The germline V and J ends were trimmed by 2 bases and 8 bases, with 10 bases remaining between them. Germline assignment: CDR1 SGHAT and CDR2 FQNNGV. CDR3 nucleotide sequence: TGTGCCAGCAGCTTAAGGAGGGAGGACACCATATATTTT. It yields the protein CASSLRREDTIYF. The complete variable domain, with remaining parts taken from reference TRBV11-2 and TRBJ1-3, reads EAGVAQSPRYKIIEKRQSVAFWCNPISGHATLYWYQQILGQGPKLLIQFQNNGVVDDSQLPKDRFSAERLKGVDSTLKIQPAKLEDSAVYLCASSLRREDTIYFGEGSWLTVV.